These 6 T cell receptor beta chains were all obtained from the same sample, sequenced in a study of neurological immune-mediated disorders. MiXCR was run by TCRdb on the 5' RACE reads, yielding one entry per CDR3 protein. The repertoire has about 70,000 distinct CDR3 sequences, 2.5% to 4% of them found once; the top ten carry 4.5% to 6.5%. Source material: PBMCs. The source of these receptors is a woman aged 45-65 years with multiple sclerosis.

The chain links TRBV27 to TRBJ2-1; perhaps TRBD2 as D (5 bases). Germline V lookup: CDR1 MNHEY, CDR2 SMNVEV (reference sequence). The CDR3 has 12 amino acids. Trimming shortened V by 5 bases and J by 10 bases, and 12 bases separated the two germline ends. CDR3 sequence (DNA): TGTGCCAGCAGTAAACCGGGATTCGAGCAGTTCTTC. Amino acid sequence: CASSKPGFEQFF.

At least ten counts were recorded for this clonotype. CDR3 amino acids: CASSPPGLFSGANVLTF. CDR3 nucleotides: TGTGCCAGCTCACCACCAGGGCTATTTTCTGGGGCCAACGTCCTGACTTTC. The chain employs TRBV18 and TRBJ2-6, with D unclear. Germline assignment: CDR1 KGHSH and CDR2 LQKENI. Trimming shortened V by 0 bases and J by 1 base, and 10 bases separated the two germline ends. There are 17 residues in the CDR3. Supplemented by reference TRBV18 and TRBJ2-6, the full variable domain reads NAGVMQNPRHLVRRRGQEARLRCSPMKGHSHVYWYRQLPEEGLKFMVYLQKENIIDESGMPKERFSAEFPKEGPSILRIQQVVRGDSAAYFCASSPPGLFSGANVLTFGAGSRLTVL.

This clonotype was counted many times. The rearrangement joins TRBV12-3 or TRBV12-4 to TRBJ2-2; 8 nucleotides agree with TRBD2. Germline trimming cut 2 bases from V and 2 bases from J; bases unmatched to any gene: 13. The CDR3 spans 19 residues. CDR3 region: CASSLPPVGREGNTGELFF. CDR3 DNA: TGTGCCAGCAGTTTACCACCGGTGGGTCGGGAGGGTAACACCGGGGAGCTGTTTTTT.

In its sample, this clonotype was seen many times. The CDR3 DNA follows: TGTGCCAGCTCACCACTTCTGGACAGGGGTTATGACACTGAAGCTTTCTTT. It is translated as CASSPLLDRGYDTEAFF. V is TRBV18 and J is TRBJ1-1; 9 bases map to TRBD1. This CDR3 has 17 residues. From germline, CDR1 is KGHSH and CDR2 LQKENI. Trimming at V came to 1 base and at J to 3 bases, leaving 9 bases not matched to a gene.

This clonotype was counted ten times or more. The chain carries TRBV9 and TRBJ2-1, with D uncertain. Trimming took 6 bases from V and 5 from J, leaving 21 bases between them. Germline V CDR1 and CDR2: SGDLS, YYNGEE. This CDR3 has 16 residues. CDR3 sequence reads: CASNRNAHLSNNEQFF. In DNA form, the CDR3 reads TGTGCCAGCAACCGAAACGCGCACCTAAGTAACAATGAGCAGTTCTTC.

This clonotype was recorded a few times. V gene TRBV5-6 combines with J gene TRBJ2-7, with D possibly being TRBD2 (6 bases). V was cut by 4 bases and J by 9 bases, with 20 bases left in between. The length of the CDR3 is 14 residues. Germline V gives CDR1 SGHDT, CDR2 YYEEEE. The DNA of the CDR3 is TGTGCCAGCAGCCTAAAACCGGGACTGACTGCGCAGTACGTC. This encodes CASSLKPGLTAQYV.